Listed below are T cell receptor beta chains from one sample, sequenced in a study of T cell responses to AZD1222 COVID-19 vaccine. Here immunoSEQ multiplex PCR was the method, and the copy in TCRdb shows in-frame clones only, minus some. This sample has more than 100,000 clones, with about 93% found just once. The starting material was peripheral blood, obtained on day 0 of AZD1222 vaccination. These receptors were collected from an adult in good health. CDR3s include the opening cysteine and the closing phenylalanine or tryptophan. Each record gives: D gene, J gene, clone size, V gene, CDR3 protein, CDR3 DNA. A D gene is named only where the DNA matches it firmly. Expanded clones are given a class, and other clones once, few, many or no size at all.

- TRBJ2-1 - TRBV5-1 CASSPNQAALWNEQFF TGCGCCAGCAGCCCGAATCAGGCTGCTCTGTGGAATGAGCAGTTCTTC
TRBD1 TRBJ2-3 - TRBV19 CASMRQGSTDTQYF TGTGCCAGTATGAGACAGGGAAGCACAGATACGCAGTATTTT
- TRBJ1-1 - TRBV4-1 CASSQETVGSMNTEAFF TGCGCCAGCAGCCAAGAGACAGTAGGGTCGATGAACACTGAAGCTTTCTTT
- TRBJ1-2 - TRBV3-1/TRBV3-2 CASSLSQKGSGYTF TGTGCCAGCAGCTTGTCCCAGAAGGGGTCTGGCTACACCTTC
- TRBJ2-1 - TRBV5-1 CASSLAAGEYEQFF TGCGCCAGCAGCTTGGCCGCAGGGGAGTATGAGCAGTTCTTC
- TRBJ2-7 - TRBV28 CASSLLTGPAYEQYF TGTGCCAGCAGTTTATTAACAGGGCCTGCCTACGAGCAGTACTTC
- TRBJ1-2 - TRBV6-5 CASSYDLVGQGFGYTF TGTGCCAGCAGTTATGATCTGGTGGGGCAGGGGTTCGGCTACACCTTC
TRBD1 TRBJ1-1 - TRBV3-1/TRBV3-2 CASSQGWTGANTEAFF TGTGCCAGCAGCCAAGGATGGACAGGAGCCAACACTGAAGCTTTCTTT
TRBD2 TRBJ2-1 few TRBV29-1 CSVDGLAVGNEQFF TGCAGCGTTGATGGCCTAGCGGTGGGCAATGAGCAGTTCTTC
TRBD1 TRBJ1-1 - TRBV7-3 CASSPRNGQGNTEAFF TGTGCCAGCAGCCCCCGTAACGGACAGGGAAACACTGAAGCTTTCTTT
- TRBJ1-1 - TRBV12-5 CASDLSERLGIRTEAFF TGTGCTAGTGACCTCTCAGAGAGGTTGGGGATTCGCACTGAAGCTTTCTTT
- TRBJ1-2 - TRBV18 CASSPAGGDGYTF TGTGCCAGCTCACCCGCTGGGGGCGATGGCTACACCTTC
- TRBJ1-5 - TRBV19 CASKSGRVPYQPQHF TGTGCCAGCAAATCGGGCAGGGTGCCCTATCAGCCCCAGCATTTT
TRBD1 TRBJ1-2 - TRBV5-6 CASSLSGTGVAYTF TGTGCCAGCAGCTTGTCCGGGACAGGGGTGGCTTATACCTTC
TRBD1 TRBJ1-4 - TRBV28 CASSLDRGFEKLFF TGTGCCAGCAGTTTAGACAGGGGGTTTGAAAAACTGTTTTTT
TRBD1 TRBJ1-1 once TRBV13 CASSLRQGNTEAFF TGTGCCAGCAGTCTGCGACAGGGAAACACTGAAGCTTTCTTT
- TRBJ2-1 once TRBV27 CASSPSSPYNEQFF TGTGCCAGCAGTCCGTCTAGCCCCTACAATGAGCAGTTCTTC
- TRBJ1-5 - TRBV6-1 CASSEGQPQHF TGTGCCAGCAGTGAAGGTCAGCCCCAGCATTTT
- TRBJ2-1 - TRBV7-2 CASSPGGSQYNEQFF TGTGCCAGCAGCCCCGGGGGTAGCCAGTACAATGAGCAGTTCTTC
- TRBJ1-5 - TRBV2 CASTVGVNSNQPQHF TGTGCCAGCACCGTAGGGGTAAATAGCAATCAGCCCCAGCATTTT
- TRBJ2-1 - TRBV5-6 CASSLETNIHNEQFF TGTGCCAGCAGCTTGGAAACTAACATCCACAATGAGCAGTTCTTC
TRBD1 TRBJ2-2 - TRBV19 CASSKPTGGRTGELFF TGTGCCAGTAGTAAACCGACAGGGGGAAGGACCGGGGAGCTGTTTTTT
- TRBJ1-2 - TRBV6-1 CASSEVSVNYGYTF TGTGCCAGCAGTGAGGTGTCAGTTAACTATGGCTACACCTTC
TRBD2 TRBJ2-3 - TRBV7-9 CASTLRSGGADTQYF TGTGCCAGCACCTTGAGAAGCGGGGGGGCTGATACGCAGTATTTT
- TRBJ1-3 - TRBV13 CASSFWVLADPGNTIYF TGTGCCAGCAGCTTCTGGGTCCTGGCTGACCCTGGAAACACCATATATTTT
TRBD2 TRBJ2-2 - TRBV4-2 CASSQRTSGGYEGTGELFF TGTGCCAGCAGCCAAAGGACTAGCGGGGGCTACGAAGGCACCGGGGAGCTGTTTTTT
TRBD2 TRBJ2-1 - TRBV6-6 CASSRTRLGNEQFF TGTGCCAGCAGCCGGACTAGATTAGGCAATGAGCAGTTCTTC
- TRBJ2-2 - TRBV28 CASSSYLTGKGGGELFF TGTGCCAGCAGTTCTTACCTTACAGGGAAAGGCGGCGGGGAGCTGTTTTTT
TRBD2 TRBJ2-7 - TRBV5-4 CASSPGGASGTYEQYF TGTGCCAGCAGCCCGGGGGGCGCTAGCGGGACCTACGAGCAGTACTTC
TRBD1 TRBJ1-2 - TRBV5-1 CASRPGQGPNYGYTF TGCGCCAGCAGACCCGGACAGGGGCCTAACTATGGCTACACCTTC
TRBD1 TRBJ2-7 - TRBV4-3 CASSRDRYYEQYF TGCGCCAGCAGCCGGGACAGATACTACGAGCAGTACTTC
- TRBJ1-2 - TRBV5-4 CASSLGRGANGYTF TGTGCCAGCAGCTTGGGGCGGGGGGCGAATGGCTACACCTTC
- TRBJ2-7 - TRBV6-6 CASSLDEGGNEQYF TGTGCCAGCAGCCTGGACGAGGGGGGTAACGAGCAGTACTTC
- TRBJ2-1 - TRBV7-3 CASSLGTIGDEQFF TGTGCCAGCAGCTTAGGGACAATCGGCGATGAGCAGTTCTTC
- TRBJ2-5 once TRBV28 CASSRTGPQETQYF TGTGCCAGCAGTCGTACCGGTCCACAAGAGACCCAGTACTTC
- TRBJ2-1 once TRBV5-1 CASSLNSITEQFF TGCGCCAGCAGCTTGAATAGCATCACTGAGCAGTTCTTC
- TRBJ1-1 - TRBV7-9 CASSKQRGGTLPEAFF TGTGCCAGCAGCAAGCAAAGGGGCGGAACGCTCCCTGAAGCTTTCTTT
TRBD2 TRBJ2-7 once TRBV28 CASSILAGTYEQYF TGTGCCAGCAGCATACTAGCGGGCACCTACGAGCAGTACTTC
- TRBJ2-3 - TRBV7-2 CASSLRTGGAGTDTQYF TGTGCCAGCAGCCTACGGACGGGGGGCGCAGGCACAGATACGCAGTATTTT
- TRBJ1-2 - TRBV2 CASSEQYYGYTF TGTGCCAGCAGTGAACAATACTATGGCTACACCTTC
- TRBJ1-1 - TRBV28 CASTPRTRDTEAFF TGTGCCAGCACCCCCAGGACTCGGGACACTGAAGCTTTCTTT
- TRBJ1-6 once TRBV6-1 CASSEEGSHNSPLHF TGTGCCAGCAGTGAAGAGGGCTCACATAATTCACCCCTCCACTTT
- TRBJ2-3 - TRBV6-5 CASSQLGGTDTQYF TGTGCCAGCAGCCAACTGGGTGGCACAGATACGCAGTATTTT
- TRBJ1-5 - TRBV6-5 CASKNREYSNQPQHF TGTGCCAGCAAAAATAGGGAGTATAGCAATCAGCCCCAGCATTTT
- TRBJ1-2 - TRBV6-6 CASSYVDYGYTF TGTGCCAGCAGTTACGTGGATTATGGCTACACCTTC
TRBD2 TRBJ2-7 - TRBV5-6 CASSLRSGRVYEQYF TGTGCCAGCAGCTTGAGGAGCGGGAGGGTCTACGAGCAGTACTTC
- TRBJ1-1 - TRBV5-4 CASSLVPLVGDTEAFF TGTGCCAGCAGCTTAGTCCCCTTGGTAGGGGACACTGAAGCTTTCTTT
- TRBJ2-7 - TRBV19 CASSMATGSYEQYF TGTGCCAGTAGTATGGCCACAGGCTCCTACGAGCAGTACTTC
- TRBJ2-1 once TRBV11-3 CASSDPGGGNEQFF TGTGCCAGCAGCGATCCAGGAGGGGGGAATGAGCAGTTCTTC
- TRBJ1-2 - TRBV7-8 CASSLGDGGYTF TGTGCCAGCAGCTTAGGGGACGGCGGCTACACCTTC
TRBD2 TRBJ2-1 - TRBV10-3 CATGGDYANEQFF TGTGCCACCGGGGGGGACTACGCGAATGAGCAGTTCTTC
- TRBJ2-1 - TRBV19 CASSTQGWNEQFF TGTGCCAGTAGTACCCAGGGTTGGAATGAGCAGTTCTTC
- TRBJ2-3 - TRBV27 CASSFTLGSTDTQYF TGTGCCAGCAGTTTCACTCTAGGGAGCACAGATACGCAGTATTTT
- TRBJ2-3 - TRBV3-1/TRBV3-2 CASSLVGSGPTDTQYF TGTGCCAGCAGCCTCGTCGGTAGCGGTCCCACAGATACGCAGTATTTT
- TRBJ1-2 - TRBV10-3 CAISEKQQDYGYTF TGTGCCATCAGTGAGAAACAACAGGATTATGGCTACACCTTC